This entry lists 24 T cell receptor beta chains sequenced from one sample in a study of cytomegalovirus exposure and HLA in healthy donors. The data were produced by immunoSEQ multiplex PCR, yet TCRdb's version contains in-frame clones alone and is incomplete. The sample contains roughly 190,000 clones, around 86% of which appear only once. The sequenced sample was PBMCs. These receptors came from a man between 25 and 39 years old in good health and CMV-seropositive.

The chain couples TRBV19 to TRBJ2-7; possibly TRBD2 for D (5 bases). The CDR3 covers 15 residues. Between the trimmed V and J ends, which lost 6 bases and 0 bases, there was a span of 15 bases. CDR1 is LNHDA and CDR2 is SQIVND in the germline V gene (reference sequence). The DNA for the CDR3 is TGTGCCAGTAGCCCTCTCGACGGGGTCTCCTACGAGCAGTACTTC. Translated, it gives CASSPLDGVSYEQYF.

The J gene is TRBJ2-7, the V gene TRBV7-9; no firm D call. The CDR3 is made up of 11 amino acids. CDR1 and CDR2 (germline): SEHNR, FQNEAQ (reference sequence). V gave up 2 bases and J gave up 5 bases, with 4 bases separating them. This CDR3 reads CASSLWDEQYF. The CDR3 DNA is TGTGCCAGCAGCTTATGGGACGAGCAGTACTTC.

V and J are TRBV11-2 and TRBJ2-7; perhaps TRBD2 as D (5 bases). V lost 6 bases and J lost 3, with 15 bases in between. The germline V gene has CDR1 SGHAT and CDR2 FQNNGV. The length of the CDR3 is 14 residues. CDR3 protein: CASRRTGFGYEQYF. CDR3 DNA sequence: TGTGCCAGCAGACGAACGGGATTCGGCTACGAGCAGTACTTC.

The chain recombines TRBV29-1 with TRBJ2-7; possible D gene TRBD1, 6 bases. This CDR3 region has 12 residues. V dropped 5 bases and J dropped 2 bases, with 10 bases sitting between them. In germline, CDR1 is SQVTM, CDR2 ANQGSEA. This CDR3 reads CSVSDSTYEQYF. CDR3 nucleotide sequence: TGCAGCGTTTCGGACAGTACCTACGAGCAGTACTTC.

The chain carries TRBV7-2 and TRBJ2-7; TRBD2 aligns across 7 bases. The CDR3 has 15 amino acids. Germline V gene sequence: CDR1 SGHTA, CDR2 FQGNSA. With V trimmed by 3 bases and J by 0 bases, 5 bases remained unmatched. CDR3 region: CASSFSGAISYEQYF. The CDR3 nucleotides are TGTGCCAGCAGCTTCAGCGGGGCCATCTCCTACGAGCAGTACTTC.

This clone appeared a single time. The V call is TRBV27, the J call TRBJ1-5; D gene ambiguous. CDR3 length: 13 residues. The V gene's germline CDR1 is MNHEY and CDR2 SMNVEV (reference sequence). V was trimmed by 6 bases and J by 4 bases, leaving 10 bases between them. The CDR3 DNA reads TGTGCCAGCAGCCCGACCGGGAATCAGCCCCAGCATTTT. Translation: CASSPTGNQPQHF.

The chain has TRBV14 and TRBJ1-1; TRBD1 agrees at 8 bases. The length of the CDR3 is 15 residues. Per the germline V gene, CDR1 is SGHDN and CDR2 is FVKESK. J was trimmed by 4 bases and V by 2 bases; bases with no gene match: 6. CDR3 coding DNA: TGTGCCAGCAGCCAAATGATGACAGGGGCCACTGAAGCTTTCTTT. The encoded protein is CASSQMMTGATEAFF.

This clone was observed a single time. The chain links TRBV30 to TRBJ1-4; D remains unclear. The V gene's germline CDR1 is GTSNPN and CDR2 SVGIG (reference sequence). The CDR3 totals 14 residues. V was trimmed by 0 bases and J by 5 bases, leaving 10 bases between them. CDR3 protein: CAWSVPQRNEKLFF. The CDR3 region has the DNA TGTGCCTGGAGTGTACCACAGAGGAATGAAAAACTGTTTTTT.

The chain links TRBV7-2 to TRBJ2-3; 10 bases are shared with TRBD2. V gave up 5 bases and J gave up 0 bases; unmatched junction bases: 8. Germline-derived CDR1 and CDR2 are SGHTA and FQGNSA. The CDR3 sequence is 17 residues long. This CDR3 is CASSELGLAVSTDTQYF. DNA for the CDR3: TGTGCCAGCAGCGAACTCGGACTAGCGGTTAGCACAGATACGCAGTATTTT.

Concerning this clone: A read error may account for a junction end that differs from germline. CDR3 loop: CAWSVLGQGSRTF. Here the CDR3 DNA reads TGTGCCTGGAGTGTACTGGGACAGGGGTCGCGAACCTTC. This rearrangement joins TRBV30 to TRBJ2-7; 10 positions agree with TRBD1. CDR3 length: 13 amino acids. CDR1 GTSNPN and CDR2 SVGIG come from the germline V gene (reference sequence).

This clone appeared a few times. This chain connects TRBV6-5 to TRBJ2-3; possibly TRBD2 for D (6 bases). V gave up 0 bases and J gave up 0 bases, with 10 bases separating them. The CDR3 length is 16 residues. The V gene's germline CDR1 is MNHEY and CDR2 SVGAGI. The CDR3 region is CASSYSEGISTDTQYF. CDR3 sequence (DNA): TGTGCCAGCAGTTACTCGGAGGGGATAAGCACAGATACGCAGTATTTT.

The genes are TRBV18 and TRBJ2-2; 11 nucleotides line up with TRBD2. This CDR3 comprises 16 residues. Germline values: CDR1 KGHSH, CDR2 LQKENI. Trimming removed 2 bases from V and 1 base from J; junction bases left unmatched: 0. DNA for the CDR3: TGTGCCAGCTCACCAACTAGCGGGGGGAACACCGGGGAGCTGTTTTTT. Its protein is CASSPTSGGNTGELFF. Full variable domain (rest looked up from reference TRBV18 and TRBJ2-2): NAGVMQNPRHLVRRRGQEARLRCSPMKGHSHVYWYRQLPEEGLKFMVYLQKENIIDESGMPKERFSAEFPKEGPSILRIQQVVRGDSAAYFCASSPTSGGNTGELFFGEGSRLTVL.

This clone was seen a few times. The CDR3 protein is CASSQGQFSGNTIYF. The CDR3 DNA reads as TGTGCCAGCAGCCAGGGACAGTTCTCTGGAAACACCATATATTTT. V and J are TRBV14 and TRBJ1-3; 7 positions match TRBD1. J lost 0 bases, V lost 3 bases, and 2 bases had no gene match. The CDR3 contains 15 residues. CDR1 and CDR2 (germline): SGHDN, FVKESK.

This sequence joins TRBV5-1 and TRBJ1-1; D gene uncertain. The CDR3 extends over 16 amino acids. Germline V CDR1 and CDR2: SGHRS, YFSETQ. V was pared by 3 bases and J by 1 base, with 16 bases between. The CDR3 bases are TGCGCCAGCAGCTCCCTTTATTCTGACCGGAACACTGAAGCTTTCTTT. Translation: CASSSLYSDRNTEAFF.

J is TRBJ2-2 and V is TRBV18; D is uncertain. The germline V gene encodes CDR1 KGHSH and CDR2 LQKENI. The ends were cut back, 6 bases at V and 5 bases at J, with 13 bases in the middle. The CDR3 is made up of 14 amino acids. CDR3 DNA sequence: TGTGCCAGCTCCTCGAAGACAAGGACCGGGGAGCTGTTTTTT. Translating gives CASSSKTRTGELFF.

V gene TRBV6-5 combines with J gene TRBJ2-5, with TRBD2 as a possible D gene (6 bases). The CDR3 spans 14 residues. In germline, CDR1 is MNHEY, CDR2 SVGAGI. V was pared by 6 bases and J by 5 bases, with 16 bases between. CDR3 amino acids: CASSTTGVYETQYF. As DNA, the CDR3 is TGTGCCAGCAGCACCACGGGGGTATACGAGACCCAGTACTTC.

This chain uses TRBV5-8 with TRBJ1-1; 8 bases align to TRBD1. With V trimmed by 8 bases and J by 4 bases, 7 bases remained unmatched. Germline loops: CDR1 SGHTS, CDR2 YDEGEE. The CDR3 length is 13 residues. CDR3 nucleotides: TGTGCCAGAACGGGACAGGAGGCCACTGAAGCTTTCTTT. This encodes CARTGQEATEAFF.

The CDR3: CATHPGQGLTEAFF. The CDR3 coding sequence is TGTGCCACCCATCCGGGACAGGGATTGACTGAAGCTTTCTTT. The chain has TRBV7-6 and TRBJ1-1, with 9 positions matching TRBD1. This CDR3 is 14 amino acids long. Looked up from germline, CDR1 is SGHVS and CDR2 is FNYEAQ. V lost 10 bases, J lost 5 bases, and 11 bases stayed unmatched.

V and J are TRBV2 and TRBJ2-1; D is unclear. Germline CDR1 is SNHLY and CDR2 is FYNNEI. CDR3 size: 15 residues. Deletions cut 4 bases from V and 7 bases from J, with 17 bases between. The CDR3 sequence is CASSGSTGPYNEQFF. The CDR3 DNA follows: TGTGCCAGCAGTGGGTCCACGGGTCCTTATAATGAGCAGTTCTTC.

J is TRBJ2-7 and V is TRBV10-3; TRBD1 matches 10 bases. The CDR3 totals 15 residues. Germline CDR1 ENHRY, CDR2 SYGVKD. The J segment lost 5 bases and the V segment lost 0 bases, leaving 4 bases of the junction unmatched. The CDR3 region has the DNA TGTGCCATCAGTGAGTCCGGACAGGGGGGCAACGAGCAGTACTTC. Protein sequence: CAISESGQGGNEQYF.

This chain connects TRBV4-3 to TRBJ1-1; tentative D call: TRBD1 (6 bases). CDR1 is LGHNA and CDR2 is YSLEER in the germline V gene. The CDR3 length is 16 residues. The V end was cut by 5 bases, the J end by 1 base, with 17 bases between. In DNA form, the CDR3 reads TGCGCCAGCAGCTCAAGGGGGGCGACTTCGAACACTGAAGCTTTCTTT. Translation gives CASSSRGATSNTEAFF.

V usage is TRBV7-9 and J usage is TRBJ2-7, with D possibly matching TRBD1 (6 bases). Germline V gene sequence: CDR1 SEHNR, CDR2 FQNEAQ (reference sequence). The CDR3 has 16 amino acids. The V end lost 0 bases, the J end lost 7 bases, and 19 bases lay between the germline ends. In DNA form, the CDR3 reads TGTGCCAGCAGCTTAGCCCGGGGTACAGGGCCGGGTGAGCAGTACTTC. As protein: CASSLARGTGPGEQYF.

This clone was observed at least ten times. V is TRBV27 and J is TRBJ2-7, with TRBD2 identical over 8 bases. Trimming took 5 bases from V and 7 from J; bases not matched to a gene: 10. This CDR3 is 14 amino acids long. From germline, CDR1 is MNHEY and CDR2 SMNVEV (reference sequence). This CDR3 reads CASSPVEREREQYF. The CDR3 coding sequence is TGTGCCAGCAGTCCTGTCGAGCGGGAGAGGGAGCAGTACTTC.

This clone showed up just once. The rearrangement links TRBV7-3 to TRBJ2-7; 9 nucleotides agree with TRBD1. V lost 4 bases, J lost 4 bases, and 8 bases stayed unmatched. The germline CDR1 and CDR2 sequences are SGHTA and FQGTGA. This CDR3 is built from 15 residues. Here the CDR3 reads CASSSTGTGQYEQYF. CDR3 nucleotides: TGTGCCAGCAGCTCGACCGGGACAGGGCAATACGAGCAGTACTTC.